The 20 T cell receptor beta chains below all came from one sample that was sequenced in a study of blood T cell repertoires in COVID-19. Clones were read by immunoSEQ multiplex PCR, and TCRdb kept only the in-frame ones, dropping some. The sample yields about 670,000 clones, around 89% seen once. Sequences were obtained from peripheral blood. These receptors all come from a woman under 30 with acute or convalescent COVID-19.

The chain joins TRBV7-2 to TRBJ2-3; TRBD2 agrees at 11 bases. Germline trimming cut 5 bases from V and 4 bases from J; bases unmatched to any gene: 8. Germline V CDR1 and CDR2: SGHTA, FQGNSA. The CDR3 has 16 amino acids. The chain's CDR3 is CASSLSSGGAPDTQYF. In DNA form, the CDR3 reads TGTGCCAGCAGCCTAAGTAGCGGGGGGGCCCCAGATACGCAGTATTTT. Full variable domain (remainder filled in from reference TRBV7-2 and TRBJ2-3): GAGVSQSPSNKVTEKGKDVELRCDPISGHTALYWYRQSLGQGLEFLIYFQGNSAPDKSGLPSDRFSAERTGGSVSTLTIQRTQQEDSAVYLCASSLSSGGAPDTQYFGPGTRLTVL.

The chain is built from TRBV11-3 and TRBJ2-1, with 8 bases lining up with TRBD2. With V trimmed by 1 base and J by 7 bases, 12 bases remained unmatched. Germline V CDR1 and CDR2: SGHNT, YENEEA. CDR3 length: 17 residues. CDR3 coding DNA: TGTGCCAGCAGCTTAGGCGATGGGCCGGGGGGGTTTAATGAGCAGTTCTTC. Translation: CASSLGDGPGGFNEQFF.

This chain connects TRBV4-2 to TRBJ2-3; TRBD1 matches at 7 bases. V lost 1 base to trimming and J lost 0 bases; unmatched junction nucleotides: 7. The CDR3 loop spans 17 amino acids. CDR1 and CDR2 from the germline V gene are LGHNA and YNFKEQ. The chain's CDR3 is CASSQGDSDPSTDTQYF. The CDR3 DNA is TGTGCCAGCAGCCAAGGGGACAGCGACCCTAGCACAGATACGCAGTATTTT.

The table lists this clone with a few counts. J is TRBJ1-2 and V is TRBV5-1; no definite D call. The germline gives CDR1 SGHRS, CDR2 YFSETQ. This CDR3 has 11 residues. Trimming stripped 6 bases from V and 6 bases from J, with 9 bases between. The CDR3 coding sequence is TGCGCCAGCAAGAAGGAGAATGGCTACACCTTC. It encodes CASKKENGYTF.

This clone was observed a single time. V and J are TRBV7-3 and TRBJ2-7; 11 bases are a match to TRBD2. J gave up 4 bases and V 8 bases, and 7 bases lay outside the gene matches. In germline, CDR1 is SGHTA, CDR2 FQGTGA. CDR3 length equals 14 residues. The CDR3 sequence: CASHSGGAIYEQYF. CDR3 DNA sequence: TGTGCCAGCCATAGCGGGGGGGCCATTTACGAGCAGTACTTC.

This chain uses TRBV6-1 with TRBJ1-2; TRBD1 agrees at 8 bases. The germline V gene has CDR1 MNHNS and CDR2 SASEGT. The CDR3 length is 17 residues. J was trimmed by 4 bases and V by 1 base; bases with no gene match: 11. The CDR3, as DNA: TGTGCCAGCAGTGAAGAAATATCCAGGGGGCGAGTCTATGGCTACACCTTC. Protein product: CASSEEISRGRVYGYTF.

The rearrangement links TRBV13 to TRBJ2-1, with D possibly TRBD1 on 5 matching bases. The CDR3 loop spans 12 amino acids. The germline V and J ends were trimmed by 3 bases and 6 bases, with 6 bases remaining between them. The germline CDR1 and CDR2 sequences are PRHDT and FYEKMQ (reference sequence). The CDR3 nucleotides are TGTGCCAGCAGCTTCACAGGCAATGAGCAGTTCTTC. Translation gives CASSFTGNEQFF.

The gene calls are TRBV9 and TRBJ1-3, with D perhaps TRBD1 (6 bases). From germline, CDR1 is SGDLS and CDR2 YYNGEE. The CDR3 loop spans 16 amino acids. V was clipped by 3 bases and J by 0 bases, with 13 bases between them. The CDR3 here is CASSATGTRSGNTIYF. The DNA for the CDR3 is TGTGCCAGCAGCGCGACCGGGACACGCTCTGGAAACACCATATATTTT.

The chain recombines TRBV5-4 with TRBJ2-1, with 10 bases aligning to TRBD1. Germline V gene sequence: CDR1 SGHNT, CDR2 YYREEE (reference sequence). Unmatched junction bases numbered 11, after V lost 4 bases and J lost 1 base. The CDR3 has 18 residues. CDR3 region: CASSPPPGQGSSYNEQFF. CDR3 in DNA: TGTGCCAGCAGCCCCCCGCCGGGACAGGGGTCTTCCTACAATGAGCAGTTCTTC.

This clone has only one observation. The chain joins TRBV19 to TRBJ1-5; tentative D call: TRBD1 (6 bases). Germline assignment: CDR1 LNHDA and CDR2 SQIVND (reference sequence). Between the trimmed V and J ends, which lost 8 bases and 6 bases, there was a span of 11 bases. The CDR3 runs 12 residues. The CDR3 nucleotides read TGTGCCAGTGACATGGGGGCTCAGCCCCAGCATTTT. Its protein product is CASDMGAQPQHF.

The sample holds one count of this clone. The rearrangement joins TRBV10-3 to TRBJ2-6, with D possibly matching TRBD1 (5 bases). CDR3 length: 17 residues. Germline CDR1 reads ENHRY; CDR2 reads SYGVKD. Trimming cost V 3 bases and J 2 bases, with 14 bases left between them. The CDR3 spells CAISDFFPRAGANVLTF. CDR3 DNA: TGTGCCATCAGTGATTTCTTCCCCAGGGCTGGGGCCAACGTCCTGACTTTC.

This sequence joins TRBV24-1 and TRBJ2-1, with TRBD1 matching 7 bases. V was clipped by 5 bases and J by 2 bases; unmatched bases: 2. The CDR3 extends over 14 amino acids. The germline CDR1 and CDR2 sequences are KGHDR and SFDVKD. CDR3 coding DNA: TGTGCCACCAGTGGTGGGACAGCCTACAATGAGCAGTTCTTC. Amino acids: CATSGGTAYNEQFF.

The chain couples TRBV7-3 to TRBJ2-1; possibly TRBD2 for D (7 bases). The V and J ends lost 1 base and 1 base respectively, with 11 bases between them. The CDR3 consists of 16 residues. Germline values: CDR1 SGHTA, CDR2 FQGTGA. The CDR3 bases are TGTGCCAGCAGCTTAAGAGGGGGGGCTTCCTACAATGAGCAGTTCTTC. It encodes CASSLRGGASYNEQFF. Together with reference TRBV7-3 and TRBJ2-1, the CDR3 gives the full variable domain: GAGVSQTPSNKVTEKGKYVELRCDPISGHTALYWYRQSLGQGPEFLIYFQGTGAADDSGLPNDRFFAVRPEGSVSTLKIQRTERGDSAVYLCASSLRGGASYNEQFFGPGTRLTVL.

The chain employs TRBV7-3 and TRBJ2-2, with D maybe TRBD2 (5 bases). Trimming left V 5 bases short and J 6 bases short, with 22 bases between. CDR1 SGHTA and CDR2 FQGTGA come from the germline V gene. This CDR3 is built from 17 residues. Here the CDR3 reads CASSGHLGAPLSGELFF. The CDR3 DNA follows: TGTGCCAGCAGCGGGCACTTGGGAGCCCCGCTCTCCGGGGAGCTGTTTTTT.

This sequence joins TRBV19 and TRBJ2-3; D perhaps matches TRBD2 (6 bases). The CDR3 totals 16 residues. V lost 4 bases and J 2 bases, leaving 16 bases between the germline ends. The germline CDR1 and CDR2 sequences are LNHDA and SQIVND (reference sequence). CDR3 coding DNA: TGTGCCAGTAGTAAGGGGCGGGGACTCCCCACAGATACGCAGTATTTT. Translation: CASSKGRGLPTDTQYF.

This sequence joins TRBV24-1 and TRBJ2-7; D is ambiguous. From germline, CDR1 is KGHDR and CDR2 SFDVKD. The CDR3 consists of 14 residues. V was cut by 4 bases and J by 9 bases, with 18 bases left in between. Here the CDR3 DNA reads TGTGCCACCAGTGACGGCACTACTGGCCAGAGGCAGTACTTC. This sequence encodes CATSDGTTGQRQYF.

The chain links TRBV19 to TRBJ1-1; the D gene is possibly TRBD1 (6 bases). Trimming left V 7 bases short and J 7 bases short, with 22 bases between. Germline V gene lookup returns CDR1 LNHDA and CDR2 SQIVND (reference sequence). CDR3 size: 15 residues. CDR3 residues: CASTPPVRGAHEAFF. The CDR3 DNA reads as TGTGCCAGTACCCCTCCCGTCCGGGGGGCTCATGAAGCTTTCTTT.

With respect to this clone: Other DNA sequences from this sample encode an identical CDR3 as well. The chain combines TRBV28 with TRBJ2-7; 10 bases align to TRBD1. Trimming at V came to 4 bases and at J to 1 base, leaving 4 bases not matched to a gene. CDR1 and CDR2 (germline): MDHEN, SYDVKM. CDR3 length: 15 amino acids. Here the CDR3 DNA reads TGTGCCAGCAGTTCGGGACAGGGGTTGTCCTACGAGCAGTACTTC. The encoded protein is CASSSGQGLSYEQYF.

This chain uses TRBV19 with TRBJ1-1; D uncertain. CDR1 and CDR2 from the germline V gene are LNHDA and SQIVND (reference sequence). The V and J ends lost 2 bases and 11 bases respectively, with 15 bases between them. The CDR3 consists of 13 residues. The CDR3 reads CASSIPRESGAFF. CDR3 nucleotides: TGTGCCAGTAGTATACCTCGGGAGTCTGGGGCTTTCTTT.

The chain recombines TRBV2 with TRBJ1-3; 8 nucleotides align to TRBD1. Germline V gives CDR1 SNHLY, CDR2 FYNNEI. There are 17 residues in the CDR3. The J segment lost 3 bases and the V segment lost 7 bases, leaving 14 bases of the junction unmatched. The DNA for the CDR3 is TGTGCCAGCAATACAGCTACAGGGGGATCCGGTGGAAACACCATATATTTT. This encodes CASNTATGGSGGNTIYF.